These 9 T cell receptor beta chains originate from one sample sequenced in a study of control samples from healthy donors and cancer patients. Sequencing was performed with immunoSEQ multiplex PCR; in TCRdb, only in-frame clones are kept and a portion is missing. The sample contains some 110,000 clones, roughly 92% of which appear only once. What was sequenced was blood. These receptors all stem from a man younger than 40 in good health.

In nucleotides, the CDR3 is TGTGCCAGCAGTGGGGGTTCTGGGGCCAACGTCCTGACTTTC. It specifies CASSGGSGANVLTF. The rearrangement links TRBV6-4 to TRBJ2-6; D ambiguous. The V end was cut by 4 bases, the J end by 1 base, with 5 bases between. In germline, CDR1 is MRHNA, CDR2 SNTAGT. The length of the CDR3 is 14 residues.

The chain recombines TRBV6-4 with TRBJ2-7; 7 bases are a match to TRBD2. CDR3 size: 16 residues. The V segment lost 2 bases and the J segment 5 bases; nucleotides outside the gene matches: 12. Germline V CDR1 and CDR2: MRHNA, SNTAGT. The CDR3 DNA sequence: TGTGCCAGCAGTGACCATAGCGGGCCTTTTTCCCACGAGCAGTACTTC. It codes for CASSDHSGPFSHEQYF.

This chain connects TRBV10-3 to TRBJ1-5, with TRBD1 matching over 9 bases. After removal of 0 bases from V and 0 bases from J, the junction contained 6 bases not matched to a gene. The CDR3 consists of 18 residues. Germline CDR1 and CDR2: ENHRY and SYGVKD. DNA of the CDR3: TGTGCCATCAGTGAGTCCCTGGACAGGGGAACTAGCAATCAGCCCCAGCATTTT. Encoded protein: CAISESLDRGTSNQPQHF.

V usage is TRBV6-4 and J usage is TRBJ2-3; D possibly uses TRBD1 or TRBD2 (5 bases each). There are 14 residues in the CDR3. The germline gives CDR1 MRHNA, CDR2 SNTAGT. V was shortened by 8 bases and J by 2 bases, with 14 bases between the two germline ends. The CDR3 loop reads CASSRDGHTDTQYF. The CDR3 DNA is TGTGCCAGCTCCAGGGACGGACACACAGATACGCAGTATTTT.

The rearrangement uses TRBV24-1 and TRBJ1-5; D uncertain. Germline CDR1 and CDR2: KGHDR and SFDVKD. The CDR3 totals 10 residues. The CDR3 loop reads CSPGGQPQHF. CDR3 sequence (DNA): TGTTCCCCAGGAGGGCAGCCCCAGCATTTT.

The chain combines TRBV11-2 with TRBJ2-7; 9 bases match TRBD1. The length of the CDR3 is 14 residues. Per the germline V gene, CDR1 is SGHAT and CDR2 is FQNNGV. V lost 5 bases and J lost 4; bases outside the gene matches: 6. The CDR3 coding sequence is TGTGCCAGCAGCCTCCGGGACAGGGAGTACGAGCAGTACGTC. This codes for CASSLRDREYEQYV.

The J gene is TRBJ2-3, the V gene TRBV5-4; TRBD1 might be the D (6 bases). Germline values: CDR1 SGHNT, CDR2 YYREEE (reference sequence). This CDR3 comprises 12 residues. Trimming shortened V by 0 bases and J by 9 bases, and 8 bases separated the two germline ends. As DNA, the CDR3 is TGTGCCAGCAGCTTGGGGGGGCCCACGCAGTATTTT. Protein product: CASSLGGPTQYF.

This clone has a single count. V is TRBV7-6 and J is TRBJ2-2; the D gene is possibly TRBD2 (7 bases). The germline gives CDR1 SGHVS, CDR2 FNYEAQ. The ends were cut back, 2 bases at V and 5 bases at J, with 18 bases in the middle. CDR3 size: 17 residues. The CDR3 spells CASSLWGGAPGTGELFF. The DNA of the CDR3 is TGTGCCAGCAGCTTATGGGGGGGGGCCCCCGGAACCGGGGAGCTGTTTTTT.

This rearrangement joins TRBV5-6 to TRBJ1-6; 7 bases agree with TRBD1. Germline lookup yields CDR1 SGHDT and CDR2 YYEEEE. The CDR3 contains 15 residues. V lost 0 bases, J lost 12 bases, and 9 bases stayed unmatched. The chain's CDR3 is CASSLVGQTSGPLHF. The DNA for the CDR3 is TGTGCCAGCAGCTTGGTGGGACAGACCAGCGGACCCCTCCACTTT.